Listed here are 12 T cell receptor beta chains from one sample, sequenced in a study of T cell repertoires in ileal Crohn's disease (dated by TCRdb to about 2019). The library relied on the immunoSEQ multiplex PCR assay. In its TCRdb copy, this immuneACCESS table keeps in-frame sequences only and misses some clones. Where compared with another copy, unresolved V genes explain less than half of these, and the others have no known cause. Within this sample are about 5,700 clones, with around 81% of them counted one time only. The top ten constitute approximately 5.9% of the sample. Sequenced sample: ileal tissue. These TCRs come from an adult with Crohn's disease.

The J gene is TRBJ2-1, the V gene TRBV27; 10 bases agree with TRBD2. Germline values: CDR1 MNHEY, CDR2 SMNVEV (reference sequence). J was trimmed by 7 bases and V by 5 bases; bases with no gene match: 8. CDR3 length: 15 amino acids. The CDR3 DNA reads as TGTGCCAGCAGTCCCTCACTAGCGGGAAGAAATGAGCAGTTCTTC. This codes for CASSPSLAGRNEQFF.

The chain's CDR3 is CASSSYSGSFADTQYF. The CDR3 DNA reads as TGTGCCAGCAGCAGCTATAGCGGGAGCTTCGCAGATACGCAGTATTTT. The chain employs TRBV27 and TRBJ2-3; 9 positions match TRBD2. J lost 4 bases, V lost 6 bases, and 11 bases had no gene match. CDR1 is MNHEY, CDR2 SMNVEV, per germline (reference sequence). The CDR3 runs to 16 residues.

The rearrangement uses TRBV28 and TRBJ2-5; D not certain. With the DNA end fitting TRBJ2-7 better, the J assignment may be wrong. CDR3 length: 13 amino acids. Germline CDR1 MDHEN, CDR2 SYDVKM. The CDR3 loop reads CASSLGPSYEQYF. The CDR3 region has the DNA TGTGCCAGCAGTTTAGGGCCGTCCTACGAGCAGTACTTC.

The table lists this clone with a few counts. The CDR3 sequence: CASSFGQGAKLSYEQYF. CDR3 DNA: TGTGCCAGCTCATTTGGACAGGGGGCTAAGCTGAGCTACGAGCAGTACTTC. The chain joins TRBV18 to TRBJ2-7; 11 bases agree with TRBD1. J was trimmed by 3 bases and V by 5 bases; bases with no gene match: 12. Germline CDR1 is KGHSH and CDR2 is LQKENI. This CDR3 region has 17 residues.

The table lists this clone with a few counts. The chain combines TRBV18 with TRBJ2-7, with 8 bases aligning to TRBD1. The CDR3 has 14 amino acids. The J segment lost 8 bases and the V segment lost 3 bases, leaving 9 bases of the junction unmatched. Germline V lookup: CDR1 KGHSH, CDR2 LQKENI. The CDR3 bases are TGTGCCAGCTCACCCTCAGGACAGGGTCAAAAGCAGTACTTC. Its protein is CASSPSGQGQKQYF.

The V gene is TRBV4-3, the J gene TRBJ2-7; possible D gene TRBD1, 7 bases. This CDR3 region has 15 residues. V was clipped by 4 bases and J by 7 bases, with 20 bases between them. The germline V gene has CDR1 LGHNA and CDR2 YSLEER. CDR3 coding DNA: TGCGCCAGCAGCCGACGTCAGGGGGGCCCGGGGGAGCAGTACTTC. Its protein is CASSRRQGGPGEQYF.

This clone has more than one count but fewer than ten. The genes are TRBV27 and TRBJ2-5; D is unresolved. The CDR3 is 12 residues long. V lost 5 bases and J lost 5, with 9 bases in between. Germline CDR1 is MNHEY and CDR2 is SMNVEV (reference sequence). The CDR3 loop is CASSPSPETQYF. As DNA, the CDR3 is TGTGCCAGCAGTCCCTCTCCCGAGACCCAGTACTTC.

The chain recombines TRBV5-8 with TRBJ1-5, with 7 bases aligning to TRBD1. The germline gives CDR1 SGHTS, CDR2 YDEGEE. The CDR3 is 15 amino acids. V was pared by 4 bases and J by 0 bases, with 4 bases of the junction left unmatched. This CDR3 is CASSLGTVSNQPQHF. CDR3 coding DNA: TGTGCCAGCAGCCTTGGGACAGTTAGCAATCAGCCCCAGCATTTT.

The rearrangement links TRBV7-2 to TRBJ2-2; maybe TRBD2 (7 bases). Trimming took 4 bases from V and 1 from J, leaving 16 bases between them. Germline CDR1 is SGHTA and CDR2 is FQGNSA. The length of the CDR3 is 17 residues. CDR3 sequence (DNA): TGTGCCAGCAGCTCGATGGGGGGGCAGAAGAACACCGGGGAGCTGTTTTTT. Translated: CASSSMGGQKNTGELFF.

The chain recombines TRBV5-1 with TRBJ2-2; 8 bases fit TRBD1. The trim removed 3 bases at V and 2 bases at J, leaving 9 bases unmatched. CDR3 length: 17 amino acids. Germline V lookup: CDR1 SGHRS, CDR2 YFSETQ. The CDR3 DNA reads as TGCGCCAGCAGCTCTAAGTCCGGGACAGGTAACACCGGGGAGCTGTTTTTT. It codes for CASSSKSGTGNTGELFF.

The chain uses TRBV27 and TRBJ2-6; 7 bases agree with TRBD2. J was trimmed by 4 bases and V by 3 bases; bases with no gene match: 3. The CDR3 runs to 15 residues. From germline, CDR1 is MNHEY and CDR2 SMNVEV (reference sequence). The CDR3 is CASSLSGAGANVLTF. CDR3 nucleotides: TGTGCCAGCAGTTTGAGCGGGGCAGGGGCCAACGTCCTGACTTTC.

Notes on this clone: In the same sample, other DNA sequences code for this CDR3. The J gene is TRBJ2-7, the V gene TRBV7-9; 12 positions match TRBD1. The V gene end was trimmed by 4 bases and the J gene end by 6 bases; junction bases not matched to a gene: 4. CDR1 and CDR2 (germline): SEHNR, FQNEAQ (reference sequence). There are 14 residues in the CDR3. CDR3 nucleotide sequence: TGTGCCAGCAGCTCCCGGGACAGGGGGCGCGAGCAGTACTTC. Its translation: CASSSRDRGREQYF.